The rows below give T cell receptor beta chains drawn from one sample of a study of post-analysis software for immune sequencing data. Via MiXCR, TCRdb re-called the PCR reads, giving one row per CDR3 protein. In the table there are hundreds of thousands of distinct CDR3 sequences, roughly 50% of which are singletons. The sequencing input was blood. Receptors originate from a girl aged 5 to 17 with multiple sclerosis. The CDR3 runs from the conserved cysteine through the conserved F or W. Each record gives: D gene, clone size, V gene, J gene, CDR3 protein, CDR3 DNA. The D gene is left open where the match is weak. Size is stated for part of the rows, as once, few or many counts, or as a class when the clone is expanded.

>TRBD1|few|TRBV20-1|TRBJ2-5
CSARGDSPVGTQYF
TGCAGTGCTAGGGGGGACAGTCCTGTGGGGACCCAGTACTTC
>.|.|TRBV2|TRBJ2-5
CASSDLVPRYF
TGTGCCAGCAGTGACTTAGTCCCGCGGTACTTC
>TRBD1|few|TRBV10-3|TRBJ2-7
CAISEKQGANSYEQYF
TGTGCCATCAGTGAAAAACAGGGGGCGAACTCCTACGAGCAGTACTTC
>.|.|TRBV4-1|TRBJ2-5
CASSQDTSSDEQYF
TGCGCCAGCAGCCAAGATACTAGTAGCGATGAGCAGTACTTC
>TRBD2|.|TRBV20-1|TRBJ2-7
CSPTSGGEQYF
TGCAGTCCGACTAGCGGGGGCGAGCAGTACTTC
>.|few|TRBV15|TRBJ2-6
CATSREKRVSGANVLTF
TGTGCCACCAGCAGAGAGAAAAGGGTGTCCGGGGCCAACGTCCTGACTTTC
>TRBD1|.|TRBV29-1|TRBJ1-4
CSVGTGGTFREKLFF
TGCAGCGTGGGGACAGGGGGCACGTTTCGTGAAAAACTGTTTTTT
>TRBD2|.|TRBV6-5|TRBJ2-3
CASRLAGLRVDTQYF
TGTGCCAGCAGGCTAGCGGGGCTGAGGGTAGATACGCAGTATTTT
>TRBD2|.|TRBV4-1|TRBJ2-3
CASSNREGTDTQYF
TGCGCCAGCAGCAATCGGGAGGGCACAGATACGCAGTATTTT
>.|.|TRBV7-9|TRBJ2-7
CASSLARTPHEQYF
TGTGCCAGCAGCTTAGCGAGGACCCCCCACGAGCAGTACTTC
>.|.|TRBV12-3/TRBV12-4|TRBJ1-2
CASRDDRGPSCGYTF
TGTGCCAGCAGAGACGACCGTGGTCCGAGCTGTGGCTACACCTTC
>.|.|TRBV10-2|TRBJ2-7
CASRMLDGDYEQYF
TGCGCCAGCCGCATGCTGGACGGAGACTACGAGCAGTACTTC
>TRBD2|.|TRBV7-2|TRBJ2-1
CASAHPGGLYNEQFF
TGTGCCAGCGCCCATCCGGGGGGGCTTTACAATGAGCAGTTCTTC
>TRBD2|.|TRBV7-9|TRBJ2-5
CASSSSLAERGRETQYF
TGTGCCAGCAGCTCGTCGCTAGCGGAGAGAGGACGAGAGACCCAGTACTTC
>TRBD1|.|TRBV7-9|TRBJ2-7
CASTMGQGDHEQYF
TGTGCCAGCACTATGGGACAGGGGGACCACGAGCAGTACTTC
>TRBD2|once|TRBV10-2|TRBJ2-7
CASSAGLAGKYEQYF
TGCGCCAGCAGTGCGGGACTAGCGGGAAAATACGAGCAGTACTTC